Sequencing of this TCR beta chain was carried out in a study of blood T cell repertoires in COVID-19. Whole-study context: The study drew acute and convalescent COVID-19 samples from the United States, Italy and Spain. T cells, B-cell-depleted T cells, or PBMCs provided the cDNA or gDNA that served as material.

Germline trimming cut 10 bases from V and 3 bases from J; bases unmatched to any gene: 7. Per germline, CDR1 MDHEN and CDR2 SYDVKM. The CDR3 is 14 amino acids. Original processing methods: Quantification of nucleated cells was approximated via reference gene primer amplification. Sequencing was performed with immunoSEQ multiplex PCR; in TCRdb, only in-frame clones are kept and a portion is missing. The V and J calls and the clone size are those of that table, but D and trimming were determined from the DNA. The repertoire holds under 300,000 clones, with 84% as singletons. Followed over time, Seattle patients had been enrolled while infection was active.

Sequencing used peripheral blood. The TCR was taken from a human donor with COVID-19, enrolled during active disease. The donor label of this sample is uncertain. The rearrangement uses TRBV28 and TRBJ1-4; 8 bases fit TRBD1. The CDR3 here is CATSEQGANEKLFF. The CDR3 DNA reads as TGTGCCACCTCCGAACAGGGGGCTAATGAAAAACTGTTTTTT.